This T cell receptor beta chain was documented in a study of memory CD4+ T cells and cytomegalovirus serostatus. On the study more broadly: Healthy Belgian adult donors included about nine CMV-positive and approximately 25 CMV-negative people.

Per the germline V gene, CDR1 is SGHTA and CDR2 is FQGNSA. V dropped 1 base and J dropped 1; count of bases not matched to a gene: 8. CDR3 length: 17 amino acids. Measured with immunoSEQ multiplex PCR; TCRdb has only the in-frame clones, and not every one. Of about 42,000 clones in the sample, around 82% are singletons; the top ten hold approximately 0.85%. Single viable CD3+CD4+CD8-CD45RO+ cells were sorted as the memory CD4+ T cells. The clonotype comes from an adult in good health and CMV-seronegative. The chain couples TRBV7-2 to TRBJ2-3, with 7 bases lining up with TRBD2. Sequencing input: memory CD4+ T cells from blood. The CDR3 DNA follows: TGTGCCAGCAGCTTAGTAAGCCTAGCGGTGGGCACAGATACGCAGTATTTT. Protein: CASSLVSLAVGTDTQYF.